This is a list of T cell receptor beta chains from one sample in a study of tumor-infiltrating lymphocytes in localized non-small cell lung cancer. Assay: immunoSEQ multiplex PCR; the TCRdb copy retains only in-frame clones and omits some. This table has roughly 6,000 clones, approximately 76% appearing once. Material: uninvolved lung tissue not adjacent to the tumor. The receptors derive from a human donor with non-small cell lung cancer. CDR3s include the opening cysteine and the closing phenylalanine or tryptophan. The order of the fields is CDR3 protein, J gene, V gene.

CASSPGLAGGEQFF TRBJ2-1 TRBV27
CASSHIGDEKLFF TRBJ1-4 TRBV11-2
CASSSGQGDTEAFF TRBJ1-1 TRBV11-3
CASNPGQGRNEQYF TRBJ2-7 TRBV5-1
CSAPGGGRTEAFF TRBJ1-1 TRBV29-1
CASAVGSGSIPGYTF TRBJ1-2 TRBV5-1
CASSPGLGDTDTQYF TRBJ2-3 TRBV5-1
CASSPGGRQPQHF TRBJ1-5 TRBV5-8
CASSFLVAGTDTQYF TRBJ2-3 TRBV27
CASSVGSGAYNEQFF TRBJ2-1 TRBV9
CASSQATADSSYEQYF TRBJ2-7 TRBV4-2
CASKAGGPYNEQFF TRBJ2-1 TRBV10-1
CASSDQTYTGELFF TRBJ2-2 TRBV5-1
CASSLNGLAVF TRBJ2-1 TRBV5-6
CATSRVGGGTEAFF TRBJ1-1 TRBV15
CASSLVSGYNEQFF TRBJ2-1 TRBV27
CASSQDKWAGVGSPLHF TRBJ1-6 TRBV4-1
CASSKTSGASTDTQYF TRBJ2-3 TRBV7-6
CASGNLRTGQYYGYTF TRBJ1-2 TRBV27
CASKPDGQPYEQYF TRBJ2-7 TRBV19
CASSLYPSANTGELFF TRBJ2-2 TRBV11-2
CASRDRVGEETQYF TRBJ2-5 TRBV5-5
CASSGGSLSSGNTIYF TRBJ1-3 TRBV6-1
CASSLSEGANTEAFF TRBJ1-1 TRBV7-9
CASEGPLEGGREKLFF TRBJ1-4 TRBV19
CASSLSAVIVGNTIYF TRBJ1-3 TRBV28
CASSPGLAGGHSEQFF TRBJ2-1 TRBV11-1
CASSSLSSGSKNIQYF TRBJ2-4 TRBV28
CALRDSGANVLTF TRBJ2-6 TRBV28
CASSLTSGGATLKYF TRBJ2-3 TRBV11-2
CASSLFTGMGSPLHF TRBJ1-6 TRBV28
CASRGAGTDTQYF TRBJ2-3 TRBV10-2
CASSPWGAGDYEQYF TRBJ2-7 TRBV28
CAGGTSGGLETQYF TRBJ2-5 TRBV6-6
CASSQTGLVSTDTQYF TRBJ2-3 TRBV4-3
CASSFLQGGNTEAFF TRBJ1-1 TRBV28
CASSPQQRPYGYTF TRBJ1-2 TRBV27
CASRLQGAGEKLFF TRBJ1-4 TRBV27
CASSLAASGGTFTDTQYF TRBJ2-3 TRBV5-6
CASSLSRQGQETQYF TRBJ2-5 TRBV27
CASSWAPSGANVLTF TRBJ2-6 TRBV6-6
CASSPTGNEQFF TRBJ2-1 TRBV18
CASSIGGTVQETQYF TRBJ2-5 TRBV19
CASSMGLQETQYF TRBJ2-5 TRBV19
CASSLGTGLTDTQYF TRBJ2-3 TRBV7-2
CATTGGDTGTGLYEQYF TRBJ2-7 TRBV28
CASSPWGFYGYTF TRBJ1-2 TRBV18
CASSLFRTGALSNYGYTF TRBJ1-2 TRBV5-1
CASSYSSSYEQYF TRBJ2-7 TRBV6-4
CASRKMSSNTEAFF TRBJ1-1 TRBV5-1
CASSGGYNTEAFF TRBJ1-1 TRBV25-1
CATRDRQATGELFF TRBJ2-2 TRBV19
CASIGTSGGPAYNEQFF TRBJ2-1 TRBV19
CASSITGMTYNEQFF TRBJ2-1 TRBV19
CASSPPRRDSGYTF TRBJ1-2 TRBV7-8